Described below is a single T cell receptor (beta chain) sequence and its context. There is no known antigen for this receptor. No clone much larger than this one lies a single base away; base qualities are absent. The method behind the library was the immunoSEQ multiplex PCR assay. Held by TCRdb, this immuneACCESS table contains in-frame sequences only and omits some clones. Under half of the omission traces to an unresolved V gene where checked; the cause of the rest is unknown. In this sample the table shows about 120,000 clones, 78% of which occur a single time. The ten largest account for 4% to 6% of the sample. Focal radiation therapy combined with CTLA-4 blockade (ipilimumab) was tested in patients with chemo-refractory metastatic non-small-cell lung cancer. From the germline V gene (reference sequence), CDR1 is SEHNR and CDR2 is FQNEAQ. The CDR3 measures 14 amino acids from cysteine to phenylalanine. Only CDR3 DNA remains: 42 bases, in frame from the first base. V is reduced by 5 bases and J by 0 bases, leaving a spacing of 10 bases between them.

The source of the sample is a study of radiotherapy plus CTLA-4 blockade in lung cancer (dated by TCRdb to between 2018 and 2020). The study in broad terms: Objective responses occurred in approximately 19% of enrolled patients, and 30% to 40% achieved disease control.

General study outcomes and caveats: Increased serum interferon-beta after radiation, together with early dynamic changes in blood T cell clones, were reported to be the strongest predictors of response. After treatment with radiotherapy and ipilimumab, TCR clones that originated in tumors expanded in peripheral blood.

This sequence was found in a human donor with non-small cell lung cancer who had a partial response to radiotherapy plus ipilimumab. The chain couples TRBV7-9 to TRBJ1-2; the D gene cannot be resolved reliably. The material sequenced was peripheral blood, taken from a patient treated with radiotherapy plus ipilimumab. The CDR3 is CASSPSEANYGYTF. The DNA reads TGTGCCAGCAGCCCCTCCGAGGCTAACTATGGCTACACCTTC.